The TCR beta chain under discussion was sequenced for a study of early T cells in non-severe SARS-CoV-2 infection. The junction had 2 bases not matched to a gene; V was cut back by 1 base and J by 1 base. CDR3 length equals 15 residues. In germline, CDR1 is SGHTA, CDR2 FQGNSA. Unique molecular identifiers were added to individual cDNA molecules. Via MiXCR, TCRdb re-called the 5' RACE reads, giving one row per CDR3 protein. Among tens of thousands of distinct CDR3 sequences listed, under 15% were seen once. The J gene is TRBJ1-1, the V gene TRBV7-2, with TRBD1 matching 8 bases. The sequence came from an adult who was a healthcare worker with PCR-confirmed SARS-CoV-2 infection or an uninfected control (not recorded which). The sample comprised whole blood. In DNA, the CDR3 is TGTGCCAGCAGCTTAGGGGGGACAGGGAACACTGAAGCTTTCTTT. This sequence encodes CASSLGGTGNTEAFF. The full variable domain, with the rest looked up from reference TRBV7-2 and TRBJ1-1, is GAGVSQSPSNKVTEKGKDVELRCDPISGHTALYWYRQSLGQGLEFLIYFQGNSAPDKSGLPSDRFSAERTGGSVSTLTIQRTQQEDSAVYLCASSLGGTGNTEAFFGQGTRLTVV.